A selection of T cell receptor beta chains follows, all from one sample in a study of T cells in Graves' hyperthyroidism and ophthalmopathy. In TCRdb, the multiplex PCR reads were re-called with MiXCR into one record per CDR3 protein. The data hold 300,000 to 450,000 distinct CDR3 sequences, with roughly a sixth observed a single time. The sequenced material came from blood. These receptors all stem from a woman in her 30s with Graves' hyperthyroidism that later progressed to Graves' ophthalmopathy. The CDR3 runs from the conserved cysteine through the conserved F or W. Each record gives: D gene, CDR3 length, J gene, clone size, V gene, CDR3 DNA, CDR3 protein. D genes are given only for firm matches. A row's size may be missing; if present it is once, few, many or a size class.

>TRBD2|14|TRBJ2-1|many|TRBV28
TGTGCCAGCAGTGGACTAGCGGTGTCCGGGGAGCAGTTCTTC
CASSGLAVSGEQFF
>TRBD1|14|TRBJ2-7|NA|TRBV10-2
TGCGCCAGCAGTGAAGGACAGGGTTTGGACGAGCAGTACTTC
CASSEGQGLDEQYF
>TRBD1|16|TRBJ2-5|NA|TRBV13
TGTGCCAGCAGCTTTACGGACAGGGGCGTACAAGAGACCCAGTACTTC
CASSFTDRGVQETQYF
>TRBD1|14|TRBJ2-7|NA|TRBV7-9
TGTGCCAGCAGCCGAGGACAGGTCACTGACGAGCAGTGCTTC
CASSRGQVTDEQCF
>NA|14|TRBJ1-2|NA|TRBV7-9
TGTGCCAGCAGCTCGGAGGGGGGTCACTATGGCTACACCTTC
CASSSEGGHYGYTF
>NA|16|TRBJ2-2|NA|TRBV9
TGTGCCAGCAGCGTAGCTATGGGTATAGATACCGGGGAGCTGTTTTTT
CASSVAMGIDTGELFF
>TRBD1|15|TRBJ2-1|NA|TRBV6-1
TGTGCCAGCAGTCTACAGGGGGCTTTAGACAATGAGCAGTTCTTC
CASSLQGALDNEQFF
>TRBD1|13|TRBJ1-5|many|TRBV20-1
TGCAGTGCTCGACAGGGGGCTAATCAGCCCCAGCATTTT
CSARQGANQPQHF
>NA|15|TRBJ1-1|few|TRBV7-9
TGTGCCAGCAGCTTGGGTTCTGACTTGAACACTGAAGCTTTCTTT
CASSLGSDLNTEAFF
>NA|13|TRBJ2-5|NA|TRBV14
TGTGCCAGCAGCCAAGTCACAACAGAGACCCAGTACTTC
CASSQVTTETQYF
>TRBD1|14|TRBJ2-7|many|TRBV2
TGTGCCAGCAGGAAAGGACAGGGGAACTACGAGCAGTACTTC
CASRKGQGNYEQYF
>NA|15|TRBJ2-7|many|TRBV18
TGTGCCAGCTCACCATCGTCCTTACCTCCCTACGAGCAGTACTTC
CASSPSSLPPYEQYF
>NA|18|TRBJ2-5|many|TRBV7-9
TGTGCCAGCAGCTTACGATTTATCGGGCAGGGGTCCCAAGAGACCCAGTACTTC
CASSLRFIGQGSQETQYF
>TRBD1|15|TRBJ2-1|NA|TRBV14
TGTGCCAGCAGCCTGCGTGCAGGGGGCCGCAATGAGCAGTTCTTC
CASSLRAGGRNEQFF
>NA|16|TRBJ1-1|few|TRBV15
TGTGCCACCAGCCTGGGCGACCTAAACATGAACACTGAAGCTTTCTTT
CATSLGDLNMNTEAFF
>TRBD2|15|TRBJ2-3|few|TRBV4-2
TGTGCCAGCAGCGGGACTAGCTCGCGATATGATACGCAGTATTTT
CASSGTSSRYDTQYF
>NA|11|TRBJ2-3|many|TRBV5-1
TGCGCCAGCAGACTGACAGATACGCAGTATTTT
CASRLTDTQYF